This entry lists 22 T cell receptor beta chains sequenced from one sample in a study of shared clonotypes between healthy human individuals. Profiled with immunoSEQ multiplex PCR; TCRdb holds only in-frame clones, not every one. The sample holds roughly 1 million clones, approximately 76% seen once. Sequencing used memory CD4+ T cells sorted from blood. As for subset: CD45RA-negative fraction. The receptors originated from a young man in good health.

This clone came up a few times. The chain employs TRBV6-1 and TRBJ1-5, with 9 bases that match TRBD1. Germline CDR1 is MNHNS and CDR2 is SASEGT. J was trimmed by 6 bases and V by 4 bases; bases with no gene match: 10. The CDR3 covers 16 residues. The CDR3 protein is CASSAKWGQGGQPQHF. The CDR3, as DNA: TGTGCCAGCAGTGCGAAATGGGGACAGGGTGGTCAGCCCCAGCATTTT.

The genes are TRBV30 and TRBJ1-1; D is perhaps TRBD1 (5 bases). Trimming took off 5 bases at V and 4 bases at J, with 17 bases between the two ends. The germline gives CDR1 GTSNPN, CDR2 SVGIG (reference sequence). The CDR3 runs 14 residues. CDR3 sequence reads: CAWRRGGSGTEAFF. CDR3 in DNA: TGTGCCTGGCGACGGGGGGGGTCGGGCACTGAAGCTTTCTTT.

The rearrangement links TRBV7-8 to TRBJ1-1; a weak D match, TRBD1 (5 bases). CDR3 length: 15 amino acids. V lost 5 bases and J lost 7, with 20 bases in between. Germline V gene data show CDR1 as SGHVS and CDR2 as FQNEAQ. Here the CDR3 DNA reads TGTGCCAGCAGCGAACCCGCAGGGCTAATTGGTGAAGCTTTCTTT. This encodes CASSEPAGLIGEAFF.

There are many counts of this clone. The chain combines TRBV6-4 with TRBJ2-3, with 9 bases aligning to TRBD2. Germline V gives CDR1 MRHNA, CDR2 SNTAGT. The CDR3 loop spans 15 amino acids. V shed 4 bases and J 4 bases; nucleotides not matched to a gene: 6. CDR3 amino acids: CASSVLAGTSDTQYF. The CDR3 DNA follows: TGTGCCAGCAGTGTACTAGCGGGCACCTCAGATACGCAGTATTTT.

V usage is TRBV7-9 and J usage is TRBJ2-7; D is perhaps TRBD2 (6 bases). Trimming removed 5 bases at V and 5 bases at J, with 10 bases between. Germline CDR1 and CDR2: SEHNR and FQNEAQ (reference sequence). The CDR3 totals 12 residues. CDR3 DNA sequence: TGTGCCAGCAGCCCTACTAGCAACGAGCAGTACTTC. As protein: CASSPTSNEQYF.

J is TRBJ2-1 and V is TRBV9; D not certain. The V gene's germline CDR1 is SGDLS and CDR2 YYNGEE. The CDR3 is 15 residues long. Trimming shortened V by 0 bases and J by 6 bases, and 13 bases separated the two germline ends. CDR3 region: CASSVEGRSSNEQFF. The CDR3 region has the DNA TGTGCCAGCAGCGTAGAAGGGCGCTCCAGCAATGAGCAGTTCTTC.

The chain has TRBV30 and TRBJ2-6; D is possibly TRBD1 (6 bases). CDR3 length equals 18 residues. Per the germline V gene, CDR1 is GTSNPN and CDR2 is SVGIG (reference sequence). V gave up 0 bases and J gave up 0 bases, with 15 bases separating them. The CDR3 DNA sequence: TGTGCCTGGAGTGTGCGAGACAGGCACCTCTCTGGGGCCAACGTCCTGACTTTC. Its translation is CAWSVRDRHLSGANVLTF.

This chain connects TRBV5-4 to TRBJ2-7; 9 bases are a match to TRBD2. The CDR3 length is 14 residues. Trimming removed 1 base from V and 6 bases from J; junction bases left unmatched: 5. Germline CDR1 SGHNT, CDR2 YYREEE (reference sequence). The CDR3 nucleotides are TGTGCCAGCAGCTTGAGGTCTAGCGGGGCCGAGCAGTACTTC. This codes for CASSLRSSGAEQYF.

About this clone itself: Within the sample, other DNA sequences also encode this same CDR3. The chain links TRBV11-2 to TRBJ2-7; possibly TRBD1 for D (5 bases). The CDR3 contains 12 residues. Germline values: CDR1 SGHAT, CDR2 FQNNGV. V lost 2 bases and J lost 3, with 5 bases in between. The CDR3 DNA reads as TGTGCCAGCAGCTTACAGGGCTACGAGCAGTACTTC. Amino acid sequence: CASSLQGYEQYF.

The chain has TRBV6-6 and TRBJ2-1; the D is unclear. CDR1 is MNHNY and CDR2 is SVGAGI in the germline V gene (reference sequence). CDR3 length: 14 residues. V was shortened by 6 bases and J by 8 bases, with 17 bases between the two germline ends. The CDR3 loop is CASRPTGSVDEQFF. In DNA form, the CDR3 reads TGTGCCAGCAGGCCGACTGGGTCGGTGGATGAGCAGTTCTTC.

The rearrangement links TRBV7-9 to TRBJ1-3; D remains unclear. This CDR3 is built from 14 residues. Germline V gives CDR1 SEHNR, CDR2 FQNEAQ (reference sequence). With 1 base removed from V and 4 bases from J, the gap between germline ends came to 8 bases. The CDR3 reads CASSLDAGGNTIYF. In nucleotides, the CDR3 is TGTGCCAGCAGCTTAGACGCCGGGGGAAACACCATATATTTT.

The chain combines TRBV7-8 with TRBJ1-1, with D perhaps matching TRBD1 (5 bases). In germline, CDR1 is SGHVS, CDR2 FQNEAQ. Trimming left V 0 bases short and J 4 bases short, with 9 bases between. This CDR3 is 14 amino acids long. CDR3 nucleotides: TGTGCCAGCAGCTTAGCCGGGGGGAGCACTGAAGCTTTCTTT. It specifies CASSLAGGSTEAFF.

In this sample, this clone turned up a few times. A read error may produce the germline difference seen at one junction end. V and J are TRBV30 and TRBJ2-7; the match to TRBD1 covers 7 bases. This CDR3 comprises 11 residues. Germline V gene sequence: CDR1 GTSNPN, CDR2 SVGIG (reference sequence). CDR3 residues: CAWSKFRDRVF. The CDR3 DNA reads TGTGCCTGGAGTAAGTTCCGGGACAGAGTCTTC.

The chain links TRBV7-2 to TRBJ2-7; 15 bases line up with TRBD2. CDR1 is SGHTA, CDR2 FQGNSA, per germline. Germline trimming cut 4 bases from V and 3 bases from J; bases unmatched to any gene: 7. CDR3 length equals 17 residues. In nucleotides, the CDR3 is TGTGCCAGCAGCTCCGGACTAGCGGGAGGGCCTTTCTACGAGCAGTACTTC. Translating gives CASSSGLAGGPFYEQYF. Based on the CDR3 plus reference TRBV7-2 and TRBJ2-7, the full variable domain is GAGVSQSPSNKVTEKGKDVELRCDPISGHTALYWYRQSLGQGLEFLIYFQGNSAPDKSGLPSDRFSAERTGGSVSTLTIQRTQQEDSAVYLCASSSGLAGGPFYEQYFGPGTRLTVT.

J is TRBJ2-6 and V is TRBV4-2, with 10 bases identical to TRBD1. This CDR3 is 17 amino acids long. Germline V CDR1 and CDR2: LGHNA, YNFKEQ. V lost 5 bases and J lost 1; bases outside the gene matches: 5. The CDR3 protein is CASSAGTGESGANVLTF. CDR3 DNA sequence: TGTGCCAGCAGCGCCGGGACAGGGGAGTCTGGGGCCAACGTCCTGACTTTC.

The chain recombines TRBV7-3 with TRBJ1-3; D gene uncertain. In germline, CDR1 is SGHTA, CDR2 FQGTGA. The V gene lost 0 bases and the J gene lost 2 bases, with 8 bases spanning the gap. This CDR3 has 15 amino acids. CDR3 amino acids: CASSLTPTAGNTIYF. Here the CDR3 DNA reads TGTGCCAGCAGCTTAACACCGACGGCTGGAAACACCATATATTTT. The variable domain in full, with the rest retrieved from reference TRBV7-3 and TRBJ1-3, is GAGVSQTPSNKVTEKGKYVELRCDPISGHTALYWYRQSLGQGPEFLIYFQGTGAADDSGLPNDRFFAVRPEGSVSTLKIQRTERGDSAVYLCASSLTPTAGNTIYFGEGSWLTVV.

J is TRBJ2-7 and V is TRBV10-2, with 8 positions matching TRBD2. V gave up 6 bases and J gave up 2 bases; unmatched junction bases: 9. The CDR3 sequence is 15 residues long. Germline V lookup: CDR1 WSHSY, CDR2 SAAADI. The DNA for the CDR3 is TGCGCCAGCAGCGTCCCGGGACTAGGCACCTACGAGCAGTACTTC. Protein: CASSVPGLGTYEQYF.

The chain couples TRBV6-5 to TRBJ2-7; perhaps TRBD1 as D (7 bases). The CDR3 is 15 amino acids. Germline V gene lookup returns CDR1 MNHEY and CDR2 SVGAGI. Trimming shortened V by 4 bases and J by 0 bases, and 13 bases separated the two germline ends. The CDR3 nucleotides are TGTGCCAGCAGTTCAGGGGGGCGACCCTCCTACGAGCAGTACTTC. This codes for CASSSGGRPSYEQYF.

The gene calls are TRBV7-9 and TRBJ2-3; D remains unclear. The CDR3 consists of 13 residues. Trimming took off 10 bases at V and 1 base at J, with 12 bases between the two ends. Looked up from germline, CDR1 is SEHNR and CDR2 is FQNEAQ (reference sequence). CDR3 sequence (DNA): TGTGCCACCGGTGGTAAACGCACAGATACGCAGTATTTT. Translating it yields CATGGKRTDTQYF.

The chain is built from TRBV28 and TRBJ2-5; TRBD2 might be the D (6 bases). The CDR3 runs to 14 residues. Germline CDR1 MDHEN, CDR2 SYDVKM. The V gene lost 8 bases and the J gene lost 5 bases, with 18 bases spanning the gap. Here the CDR3 DNA reads TGTGCCAGCCGGGGGAAGACACAATTCGAGACCCAGTACTTC. Translated, it gives CASRGKTQFETQYF.

On this clone itself: The sample contains more than one DNA sequence encoding this CDR3. The genes are TRBV2 and TRBJ2-7, with 12 positions matching TRBD2. Germline V gives CDR1 SNHLY, CDR2 FYNNEI. With V trimmed by 3 bases and J by 4 bases, 10 bases remained unmatched. This CDR3 region has 17 residues. The CDR3 sequence is CASSDLTLTSGSYEQYF. The DNA for the CDR3 is TGTGCCAGCAGTGACCTCACCCTGACTAGCGGGAGTTACGAGCAGTACTTC. Variable domain in full (rest from reference TRBV2 and TRBJ2-7): EPEVTQTPSHQVTQMGQEVILRCVPISNHLYFYWYRQILGQKVEFLVSFYNNEISEKSEIFDDQFSVERPDGSNFTLKIRSTKLEDSAMYFCASSDLTLTSGSYEQYFGPGTRLTVT.

The chain employs TRBV5-8 and TRBJ1-6; D gene ambiguous. V shed 7 bases and J shed 8 bases, with 16 bases lying between them. CDR1 is SGHTS, CDR2 YDEGEE, per germline. CDR3 size: 14 residues. The CDR3 reads CASQFSGRDSPLHF. The CDR3 DNA sequence: TGTGCCAGCCAATTCTCAGGCCGGGATTCACCCCTCCACTTT.